This entry features one T cell receptor beta chain sequence. Its antigen is not known. The CDR3 length is 18 residues. Trimming took 3 bases from V and 0 from J, leaving 19 bases between them. Germline-derived CDR1 and CDR2 are MGHRA and YSYEKL. TCRdb keeps only in-frame clones here, not all; method: immunoSEQ multiplex PCR. The data hold about 45,000 clones, with around nine tenths observed a single time. The sample is drawn from a study of OX40 agonist ivuxolimab in advanced cancers. Study at large: Intravenous ivuxolimab was administered to patients every 2 weeks at 0.01 to 10 mg/kg. Partial responses were observed in three patients, of whom one had hepatocellular carcinoma and two had cutaneous melanoma.

General study findings and limits: The average count of expanded clones was higher among CD8+ T cells than among CD4+. Clonal expansion from baseline to week 6 occurred in both CD4+ and CD8+ T cells.

This TCR was recovered from an adult with an advanced solid tumor such as melanoma, head and neck, liver or kidney cancer. Sequencing was performed on CD4+ or CD8+ T cells sorted from blood, taken in a trial of the OX40 agonist ivuxolimab. The rearrangement uses TRBV4-1 and TRBJ2-3; tentatively, D is TRBD2 (5 bases). The CDR3 DNA is TGCGCCAGCAGCCAGGAAAGGGTAGGACTTCATAGCACAGATACGCAGTATTTT. It specifies CASSQERVGLHSTDTQYF.